This passage covers 3 T cell receptor beta chains from one sample sequenced in a study of blood T cell repertoires in COVID-19 (dated by TCRdb to 2020 to 2021). Receptor libraries were prepared by the immunoSEQ multiplex PCR assay. Drawn from immuneACCESS, this table holds only the in-frame rearrangements with V and J called that TCRdb kept. Clones are partly lost; checked studies trace under half to an unresolved V gene and leave the rest unexplained. Recorded for this sample are 15,000 to 20,000 clones; 65% to 85% of them occurred a single time. The top ten constitute around 5.6% of the sample. The sample was peripheral blood. The receptors were sampled from a human donor in a cohort sampled during active COVID-19.

This clone was detected only a few times. The CDR3 DNA sequence: TGTGCCAGCAGTAGAATAGCGGGAGATAGTACTGAGCAGTTCTTC. Its protein is CASSRIAGDSTEQFF. The chain carries TRBV6-6 and TRBJ2-1; 9 bases are shared with TRBD2. Trimming cost V 5 bases and J 9 bases; bases outside gene matches: 11. CDR1 and CDR2 (germline): MNHNY, SVGAGI (reference sequence). The CDR3 is made up of 15 amino acids.

This clone was recorded a few times. The J gene is TRBJ2-7, the V gene TRBV28; 13 positions agree with TRBD2. The CDR3 has 17 amino acids. With V trimmed by 5 bases and J by 5 bases, 12 bases remained unmatched. Germline V lookup: CDR1 MDHEN, CDR2 SYDVKM. For the CDR3, the DNA is TGTGCCAGCAGTGTGTACCGGACTAGCGGGAGTGGCGACGAGCAGTACTTC. It yields the protein CASSVYRTSGSGDEQYF.

This rearrangement joins TRBV6-2 or TRBV6-3 to TRBJ2-5, with 13 bases that match TRBD2. This CDR3 comprises 16 residues. CDR1 MNHEY and CDR2 SVGEGT come from the germline V gene. With 4 bases clipped from V and 0 bases from J, the junction kept 2 bases outside the gene matches. This chain's CDR3 is CASSSGTSGNQETQYF. The CDR3 DNA sequence: TGTGCCAGCAGTTCCGGGACTAGCGGGAACCAAGAGACCCAGTACTTC.